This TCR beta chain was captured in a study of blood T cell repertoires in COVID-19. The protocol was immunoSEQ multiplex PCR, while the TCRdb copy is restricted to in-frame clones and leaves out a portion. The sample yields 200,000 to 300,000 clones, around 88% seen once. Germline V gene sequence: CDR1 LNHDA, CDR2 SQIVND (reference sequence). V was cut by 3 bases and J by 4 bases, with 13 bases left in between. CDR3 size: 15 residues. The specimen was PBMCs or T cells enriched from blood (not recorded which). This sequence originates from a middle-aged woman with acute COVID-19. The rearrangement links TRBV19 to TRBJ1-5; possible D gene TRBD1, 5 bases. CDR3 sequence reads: CASSMGQGLNQPQHF. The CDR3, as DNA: TGTGCCAGTAGTATGGGGCAGGGCCTTAATCAGCCCCAGCATTTT.